This passage covers 32 T cell receptor beta chains from one sample sequenced in a study of T cells in Graves' hyperthyroidism and ophthalmopathy. RNA transcripts yielded amplified TCR beta CDR3 regions. Primed by the HTBI set, a first-round RT-PCR was run on the TCR CDR3. TCRdb analysed the multiplex PCR reads with MiXCR anew, one entry per CDR3 protein. Of roughly 570,000 distinct CDR3 sequences in the sample, about half were seen once. Sequencing input: peripheral blood or thyroid tissue (not recorded which). Receptor source: a woman under 30 with Graves' hyperthyroidism.

This chain links TRBV24-1 with TRBJ2-7, with 12 nucleotides matching TRBD2. In germline, CDR1 is KGHDR, CDR2 SFDVKD. V lost 5 bases to trimming and J lost 7 bases; unmatched junction nucleotides: 11. This CDR3 is built from 16 residues. As DNA, the CDR3 is TGTGCCACCAGTGGACTAGCGGGAGTCGGCTACAATGAGCAGTACTTC. This encodes CATSGLAGVGYNEQYF.

This clonotype was seen at least ten times. The chain has TRBV2 and TRBJ1-5; D remains unclear. The CDR3 contains 18 residues. Trimming removed 0 bases from V and 0 bases from J, with 15 bases in between. In germline, CDR1 is SNHLY, CDR2 FYNNEI. CDR3 in DNA: TGTGCCAGCAGTGAAGCGCTTGTTTCCGTTTATAGCAATCAGCCCCAGCATTTT. Its protein is CASSEALVSVYSNQPQHF. The whole variable domain, remainder taken from reference TRBV2 and TRBJ1-5, is EPEVTQTPSHQVTQMGQEVILRCVPISNHLYFYWYRQILGQKVEFLVSFYNNEISEKSEIFDDQFSVERPDGSNFTLKIRSTKLEDSAMYFCASSEALVSVYSNQPQHFGDGTRLSIL.

The genes are TRBV3-1 and TRBJ2-7, with 15 bases that match TRBD2. CDR1 LGHDT and CDR2 YNNKEL come from the germline V gene (reference sequence). The CDR3 contains 17 residues. J gave up 9 bases and V 1 base, and 10 bases lay outside the gene matches. CDR3 region: CASSQGWTSGRALGQYF. The CDR3 bases are TGTGCCAGCAGCCAAGGATGGACTAGCGGGAGGGCCCTCGGGCAGTACTTC.

This clonotype was found many times. This chain joins TRBV5-1 and TRBJ1-2; D uncertain. The germline V gene has CDR1 SGHRS and CDR2 YFSETQ. V lost 0 bases, J lost 3 bases, and 9 bases lay in between. This CDR3 has 14 residues. The CDR3 reads CASSLATGDYGYTF. The CDR3 DNA follows: TGCGCCAGCAGCTTGGCGACGGGTGACTATGGCTACACCTTC.

The chain links TRBV10-3 to TRBJ1-2; 7 positions match TRBD1. The CDR3 contains 12 residues. With V trimmed by 10 bases and J by 6 bases, 8 bases remained unmatched. Germline assignment: CDR1 ENHRY and CDR2 SYGVKD. DNA for the CDR3: TGTGCCAAAACAGGGGACGGCGATGGCTACACCTTC. Protein: CAKTGDGDGYTF.

This clonotype came up once. This chain joins TRBV7-6 and TRBJ2-7, with TRBD2 matching 10 bases. The germline V gene encodes CDR1 SGHVS and CDR2 FNYEAQ. The CDR3 length is 15 residues. J was trimmed by 9 bases and V by 8 bases; bases with no gene match: 16. Here the CDR3 DNA reads TGTGCCAGCTCCCCTCCCCTAGCGGGAGAGGCCGGGCAGTACTTC. This gives the protein CASSPPLAGEAGQYF.

This clonotype occurred many times. The CDR3 loop reads CSASEGIYEKLFF. CDR3 DNA: TGCAGTGCTAGTGAGGGTATTTATGAAAAACTGTTTTTT. The chain couples TRBV20-1 to TRBJ1-4; D not certain. CDR1 DFQATT and CDR2 SNEGSKA come from the germline V gene (reference sequence). Trimming took off 3 bases at V and 6 bases at J, with 11 bases between the two ends. CDR3 length: 13 amino acids.

The chain links TRBV15 to TRBJ1-2; D is uncertain. The V end was cut by 1 base, the J end by 4 bases, with 7 bases between. Germline CDR1 reads LNHNV; CDR2 reads YYDKDF (reference sequence). CDR3 size: 13 residues. The CDR3 region has the DNA TGTGCCACCAGCAGAGCCCTTGGCTATGGCTACACCTTC. This gives the protein CATSRALGYGYTF. The full variable domain, rest sourced from reference TRBV15 and TRBJ1-2, is DAMVIQNPRYQVTQFGKPVTLSCSQTLNHNVMYWYQQKSSQAPKLLFHYYDKDFNNEADTPDNFQSRRPNTSFCFLDIRSPGLGDTAMYLCATSRALGYGYTFGSGTRLTVV.

The chain has TRBV10-3 and TRBJ1-2; 7 nucleotides line up with TRBD1. The V and J ends lost 2 bases and 8 bases, in that order; junction bases with no gene match: 8. The germline V gene encodes CDR1 ENHRY and CDR2 SYGVKD. The CDR3 has 14 residues. The CDR3 DNA sequence: TGTGCCATCAGTGAGACCCCGACAGGGTACGGCTACACCTTC. Translated: CAISETPTGYGYTF.

The V gene is TRBV24-1, the J gene TRBJ1-2, with D perhaps TRBD1 (5 bases). Looked up from germline, CDR1 is KGHDR and CDR2 is SFDVKD. The CDR3 spans 13 residues. V shed 8 bases and J shed 6 bases, with 15 bases lying between them. CDR3 sequence reads: CATKRDATHGYTF. In nucleotides, the CDR3 is TGTGCCACCAAACGGGACGCGACCCATGGCTACACCTTC.

V is TRBV20-1 and J is TRBJ2-4; D possibly corresponds to TRBD1 (5 bases). This CDR3 region has 12 residues. Germline CDR1 DFQATT, CDR2 SNEGSKA (reference sequence). Trimming left V 3 bases short and J 3 bases short, with 6 bases between. This chain's CDR3 is CSARDNKNIQYF. Written as DNA, the CDR3 is TGCAGTGCTAGGGACAACAAAAACATTCAGTACTTC.

With regard to this clonotype: One end of the junction varies from germline; a read error may be responsible. The chain has TRBV20-1 and TRBJ1-1; D is unclear. The CDR3 extends over 13 amino acids. Looked up from germline, CDR1 is DFQATT and CDR2 is SNEGSKA (reference sequence). DNA of the CDR3: TGCAGTGCCCGCCCTATAGGGTTGGCTGAAGCCTTCTTT. Residues: CSARPIGLAEAFF.

This clonotype was observed once. This chain connects TRBV15 to TRBJ1-5; no clear D gene. The CDR3 is 15 amino acids. Germline V gives CDR1 LNHNV, CDR2 YYDKDF (reference sequence). V was cut by 0 bases and J by 4 bases, with 10 bases left in between. This CDR3 reads CATSREGGPNQPQHF. DNA for the CDR3: TGTGCCACCAGCAGAGAGGGCGGGCCAAATCAGCCCCAGCATTTT.

The gene calls are TRBV29-1 and TRBJ1-5; D is perhaps TRBD1 (5 bases). Germline V CDR1 and CDR2: SQVTM, ANQGSEA. There are 13 residues in the CDR3. V was cut by 8 bases and J by 7 bases, with 18 bases left in between. The DNA of the CDR3 is TGCAGCTCAACGCGGGGGTCTAGACAGCCCCAGCATTTT. This encodes CSSTRGSRQPQHF.

The chain combines TRBV25-1 with TRBJ2-1, with 7 bases matching TRBD2. Germline CDR1 reads MGHDK; CDR2 reads SYGVNS. The J segment lost 8 bases and the V segment lost 4 bases, leaving 8 bases of the junction unmatched. The CDR3 is 14 residues long. The CDR3 DNA sequence: TGTGCCAGCAGTGGGCGGGAGTATAACCATGAGCAGTTCTTC. It is translated as CASSGREYNHEQFF.

This clonotype appeared many times. This CDR3 reads CASSGGTSNGNQPQHF. The CDR3 bases are TGTGCCAGCAGCGGTGGGACTTCCAATGGCAATCAGCCCCAGCATTTT. This rearrangement joins TRBV7-9 to TRBJ1-5; a possible D gene is TRBD1 (5 bases). V was clipped by 5 bases and J by 2 bases, with 16 bases between them. The CDR3 totals 16 residues. Germline V gene data show CDR1 as SEHNR and CDR2 as FQNEAQ (reference sequence).

The V and J genes are TRBV2 and TRBJ2-7, with 10 bases matching TRBD2. The trim removed 3 bases at V and 7 bases at J, leaving 9 bases unmatched. Germline assignment: CDR1 SNHLY and CDR2 FYNNEI. CDR3 length: 15 amino acids. Here the CDR3 reads CASSDGAGGPWEQYF. CDR3 in DNA: TGTGCCAGCAGTGATGGAGCGGGAGGGCCCTGGGAGCAGTACTTC. Drawing the rest from reference TRBV2 and TRBJ2-7, the complete variable domain is EPEVTQTPSHQVTQMGQEVILRCVPISNHLYFYWYRQILGQKVEFLVSFYNNEISEKSEIFDDQFSVERPDGSNFTLKIRSTKLEDSAMYFCASSDGAGGPWEQYFGPGTRLTVT.

This clonotype was counted at least ten times. This chain joins TRBV6-6 and TRBJ2-7, with 8 positions matching TRBD1. CDR1 is MNHNY, CDR2 SVGAGI, per germline (reference sequence). Losses at the gene ends were 6 bases for V and 2 bases for J; bases not matched to a gene: 9. This CDR3 contains 15 residues. In nucleotides, the CDR3 is TGTGCCAGCAGAGATAGGGGACAGGCGCCCTACGAGCAGTACTTC. Residues: CASRDRGQAPYEQYF.

This clonotype was observed at least ten times. The genes are TRBV7-9 and TRBJ1-1, with D perhaps TRBD1 (6 bases). Germline CDR1 reads SEHNR; CDR2 reads FQNEAQ (reference sequence). The CDR3 totals 14 residues. Trimming shortened V by 6 bases and J by 4 bases, and 15 bases separated the two germline ends. DNA for the CDR3: TGTGCCAGCAGTCCCAAGGGGGTTAGCACTGAAGCTTTCTTT. Protein sequence: CASSPKGVSTEAFF.

This clonotype came up many times. The chain is built from TRBV9 and TRBJ1-6; D is undetermined. The CDR3 consists of 14 residues. The germline V gene has CDR1 SGDLS and CDR2 YYNGEE. Trimming removed 4 bases at V and 9 bases at J, with 14 bases between. CDR3 loop: CASSREVFRSPLHF. DNA of the CDR3: TGTGCCAGCAGCCGGGAGGTTTTTCGTTCACCCCTCCACTTT.

There are many counts of this clonotype. The chain has TRBV9 and TRBJ2-5; D perhaps matches TRBD2 (5 bases). The germline V gene has CDR1 SGDLS and CDR2 YYNGEE. The V end was cut by 3 bases, the J end by 3 bases, with 18 bases between. This CDR3 spans 16 amino acids. CDR3 sequence reads: CASSAVVGSDKETQYF. The CDR3 DNA reads as TGTGCCAGCAGCGCCGTCGTTGGTAGCGATAAAGAGACCCAGTACTTC.

The chain employs TRBV2 and TRBJ2-5; D tentatively reads TRBD1 or TRBD2 (6 bases each). The CDR3 contains 13 residues. Per germline, CDR1 SNHLY and CDR2 FYNNEI. CDR3 in DNA: TGTGCTCAGGGGACGGGGGTTCAAGAGACCCAGTACTTC. Its translation: CAQGTGVQETQYF. The whole variable domain, remainder taken from reference TRBV2 and TRBJ2-5, is EPEVTQTPSHQVTQMGQEVILRCVPISNHLYFYWYRQILGQKVEFLVSFYNNEISEKSEIFDDQFSVERPDGSNFTLKIRSTKLEDSAMYFCAQGTGVQETQYFGPGTRLLVL.

The sample holds many counts of this clonotype. The chain recombines TRBV7-2 with TRBJ1-1; maybe TRBD1 (5 bases). Germline V lookup: CDR1 SGHTA, CDR2 FQGNSA. V was clipped by 0 bases and J by 0 bases, with 20 bases between them. This CDR3 comprises 19 residues. CDR3 sequence (DNA): TGTGCCAGCAGCTTAGCGCTAATAAGGCAGGGATACTTGAACACTGAAGCTTTCTTT. Protein: CASSLALIRQGYLNTEAFF.

The chain carries TRBV2 and TRBJ2-7; 7 positions agree with TRBD1. The CDR3 sequence is 13 residues long. CDR1 SNHLY and CDR2 FYNNEI come from the germline V gene. The ends lost 6 bases at V and 4 bases at J; junction bases unmatched: 6. The CDR3 here is CASSGTENYEQYF. The CDR3 DNA follows: TGTGCCAGCAGCGGGACAGAGAATTACGAGCAGTACTTC.

Many counts were recorded for this clonotype. This rearrangement joins TRBV7-9 to TRBJ1-2; D call uncertain. The CDR3 is 11 residues long. Trimming cost V 0 bases and J 7 bases, with 3 bases left between them. Germline V lookup: CDR1 SEHNR, CDR2 FQNEAQ (reference sequence). CDR3 in amino acids: CASSLAFGYTF. The CDR3, as DNA: TGTGCCAGCAGCTTAGCTTTTGGCTACACCTTC.

The CDR3 here is CASSRDRGYNEQFF. CDR3 DNA: TGTGCCAGCAGCCGTGACAGGGGGTACAATGAGCAGTTCTTC. The gene calls are TRBV7-9 and TRBJ2-1, with TRBD1 identical over 9 bases. CDR1 is SEHNR, CDR2 FQNEAQ, per germline (reference sequence). The V gene end was trimmed by 5 bases and the J gene end by 4 bases; junction bases not matched to a gene: 3. The CDR3 consists of 14 residues.

V usage is TRBV4-2 and J usage is TRBJ1-6; the D is unclear. Trimming stripped 4 bases from V and 7 bases from J, with 14 bases between. Per germline, CDR1 LGHNA and CDR2 YNFKEQ. The CDR3 sequence is 15 residues long. This chain's CDR3 is CASSPRTVGNSPLHF. In DNA form, the CDR3 reads TGTGCCAGCAGCCCTCGGACGGTGGGGAATTCACCCCTCCACTTT.

The chain links TRBV29-1 to TRBJ1-2; 8 bases agree with TRBD1. The CDR3 covers 12 residues. V lost 8 bases, J lost 4 bases, and 6 bases stayed unmatched. Germline loops: CDR1 SQVTM, CDR2 ANQGSEA. CDR3 region: CSSPGGGYGYTF. The CDR3 bases are TGCAGCAGCCCAGGGGGCGGCTATGGCTACACCTTC.

The chain links TRBV29-1 to TRBJ1-6; 8 positions agree with TRBD1. The germline gives CDR1 SQVTM, CDR2 ANQGSEA. The J segment lost 9 bases and the V segment lost 8 bases, leaving 12 bases of the junction unmatched. The CDR3 runs 14 residues. Written as DNA, the CDR3 is TGCAGCAAGACGGGGCAGGGGGCTAGTTCACCCCTCCACTTT. As protein: CSKTGQGASSPLHF. Filled out from reference TRBV29-1 and TRBJ1-6, the complete variable domain reads SAVISQKPSRDICQRGTSLTIQCQVDSQVTMMFWYRQQPGQSLTLIATANQGSEATYESGFVIDKFPISRPNLTFSTLTVSNMSPEDSSIYLCSKTGQGASSPLHFGNGTRLTVT.

This sequence joins TRBV20-1 and TRBJ2-7; a possible D gene is TRBD2 (6 bases). Germline CDR1 and CDR2: DFQATT and SNEGSKA (reference sequence). The CDR3 has 13 residues. V dropped 5 bases and J dropped 7 bases, with 18 bases sitting between them. The CDR3 protein is CSAEGGAPREQYF. DNA for the CDR3: TGCAGTGCTGAGGGCGGGGCCCCTCGGGAGCAGTACTTC.

CDR3 sequence: CASSGLAGAGDTEAFF. The CDR3, as DNA: TGTGCCAGCAGCGGACTAGCGGGAGCCGGTGACACTGAAGCTTTCTTT. V usage is TRBV27 and J usage is TRBJ1-1; D is undetermined. The V end was cut by 6 bases, the J end by 3 bases, with 20 bases between. The CDR3 is 16 amino acids. Germline V lookup: CDR1 MNHEY, CDR2 SMNVEV (reference sequence).

This clonotype appeared once. This chain uses TRBV2 with TRBJ1-5; D unresolved. Trimming left V 7 bases short and J 14 bases short, with 27 bases between. CDR3 size: 15 residues. Germline V gene data show CDR1 as SNHLY and CDR2 as FYNNEI. CDR3 coding DNA: TGTGCCAGCATTATGGAGACGGGTAGCGGGAGGGTCAAGCATTTT. This encodes CASIMETGSGRVKHF.